This TCR beta chain was sequenced during a study of cytomegalovirus exposure and HLA in healthy donors. Study summary: In a later analysis, the 90 to 150 validation repertoires were reported to have used the same platform as the approximately 670 first-cohort repertoires.

Study results and limitations: The tendency of first-cohort TCR clusters to co-occur in the 120 or so validation repertoires emerged from a later analysis. Overall, roughly 170 TCR beta chains were annotated as cytomegalovirus-associated. Most observed TCR sequences were rare, whereas some public TCRs were detected in many donors.

Produced via immunoSEQ multiplex PCR; TCRdb's table is partial and in-frame only. The sample carries approximately 190,000 clones, about 80% recorded once. Notes on this clone: Its antigen is unknown.

The ends were cut back, 2 bases at V and 6 bases at J, with 9 bases in the middle. CDR3 length equals 13 residues. Germline loops: CDR1 LGHNA, CDR2 YSLEER. Sequenced sample: PBMCs. The chain employs TRBV4-3 and TRBJ2-3; D is unclear. The TCR was taken from a man aged 18 to 29 in good health and CMV-seropositive. The CDR3 DNA reads as TGCGCCAGCAGCCAACAAACTCCGGATACGCAGTATTTT. It translates to CASSQQTPDTQYF.